The rows below give T cell receptor beta chains drawn from one sample of a study of metastatic and nonmetastatic thyroid tumors. TCRdb re-clonotyped the PCR reads through MiXCR. Seen here are 30,000 to 35,000 clones, about 15% observed once, and the top ten hold around 3.7%. Sequenced sample: blood. The source of these receptors is a female donor with papillary thyroid cancer or a benign thyroid nodule (not recorded which). Some clones in this sample may be carry-over from other donors' samples. The CDR3 runs from the conserved cysteine through the conserved F or W. D genes are given only for firm matches. Size is stated for part of the rows, as once, few or many counts, or as a class when the clone is expanded.

j_gene	abundance	d_gene	v_gene	len	CDR3aa	CDR3nt
TRBJ2-3	many	-	TRBV9	17	CASSASYGGWGADTQYF	TGTGCCAGCAGCGCCTCTTACGGGGGATGGGGTGCAGATACGCAGTATTTT
TRBJ2-1	many	-	TRBV12-3/TRBV12-4	14	CASSLALLDNEQFF	TGTGCCAGCAGTTTAGCGCTACTAGACAATGAGCAGTTCTTC
TRBJ1-1	many	-	TRBV6-1	13	CASSRGGGKEAFF	TGTGCCAGCAGTCGAGGAGGGGGGAAAGAAGCTTTCTTT
TRBJ2-7	many	TRBD2	TRBV13	15	CASSSGLAGGREQYF	TGTGCCAGCAGCTCAGGACTAGCGGGAGGTCGCGAGCAGTACTTC
TRBJ2-1	many	-	TRBV28	16	CASSIKAVSSYNEQFF	TGTGCCAGCAGTATAAAAGCGGTAAGCTCCTACAATGAGCAGTTCTTC
TRBJ1-3	few	-	TRBV6-1	16	CASNPLGRVAENTIYF	TGTGCCAGCAATCCCCTAGGGAGGGTTGCCGAAAACACCATATATTTT
TRBJ2-7	many	-	TRBV19	15	CASSISGTPMYEQYF	TGTGCCAGTAGTATTTCGGGGACACCCATGTACGAGCAGTACTTC
TRBJ2-6	many	TRBD1	TRBV10-3	17	CAISPRDRVKGANVLTF	TGTGCCATCAGTCCGCGGGACAGGGTGAAAGGGGCCAACGTCCTGACTTTC
TRBJ1-3	medium-sized	-	TRBV20-1	11	CSASAGNTIYF	TGCAGTGCTAGTGCTGGAAACACCATATATTTT
TRBJ2-3	few	-	TRBV27	14	CASSFTWATDTQYF	TGTGCCAGCAGTTTCACTTGGGCCACAGATACGCAGTATTTT
TRBJ2-3	-	-	TRBV6-2/TRBV6-3	15	CASNGASVKPDAQYF	TGTGCCAGCAATGGGGCTAGCGTGAAGCCAGATGCGCAGTATTTT
TRBJ1-1	many	TRBD1	TRBV12-3/TRBV12-4	13	CASTRTGGTEAFF	TGTGCCAGCACAAGGACAGGGGGCACTGAAGCTTTCTTT
TRBJ2-7	-	-	TRBV20-1	13	CSASFLSTYEQYF	TGCAGTGCTAGCTTTCTGTCGACCTACGAGCAGTACTTC
TRBJ2-5	many	TRBD1	TRBV5-1	15	CASSPGTGGQETQYF	TGCGCCAGCAGCCCCGGGACAGGGGGCCAAGAGACCCAGTACTTC
TRBJ2-2	many	-	TRBV6-6	16	CASSYSIYDNTGELFF	TGTGCCAGCAGTTACTCGATTTACGATAACACCGGGGAGCTGTTTTTT
TRBJ2-7	medium-sized	-	TRBV6-1	12	CASSEGVGKQYF	TGTGCCAGCAGTGAAGGTGTAGGGAAGCAGTACTTC
TRBJ2-1	medium-sized	-	TRBV7-3	11	CASSFPAEQFF	TGTGCCAGCAGCTTCCCGGCTGAGCAGTTCTTC
TRBJ2-1	many	-	TRBV28	18	CASSSQPWEQPGYNEQFF	TGTGCCAGCAGTTCTCAGCCGTGGGAACAGCCGGGATACAATGAGCAGTTCTTC
TRBJ1-1	many	-	TRBV6-1	13	CASSEFVDTEAFF	TGTGCCAGCAGTGAATTCGTTGACACTGAAGCTTTCTTT
TRBJ1-4	many	-	TRBV20-1	14	CSALLSGLNEKLFF	TGCAGTGCCCTCCTATCTGGACTGAATGAAAAACTGTTTTTT
TRBJ2-4	-	-	TRBV7-9	16	CASSFGGVLAKNIQYF	TGTGCCAGCAGCTTTGGGGGCGTCTTAGCCAAAAACATTCAGTACTTC
TRBJ2-3	few	-	TRBV24-1	13	CATSERLTDTQYF	TGTGCCACCAGTGAACGCCTCACAGATACGCAGTATTTT
TRBJ2-1	-	-	TRBV6-1	15	CASSVNAGSYNEHFF	TGTGCCAGCAGCGTTAACGCAGGTAGCTACAATGAGCATTTCTTC
TRBJ2-1	many	TRBD2	TRBV28	14	CASRGGGESNEQFF	TGTGCCTCCCGGGGGGGAGGGGAATCCAATGAGCAGTTCTTC
TRBJ2-7	many	TRBD2	TRBV3-1	15	CASSPHGTSVPEQYF	TGTGCCAGCAGCCCCCACGGGACTAGCGTCCCGGAGCAGTACTTC
TRBJ2-5	many	-	TRBV20-1	14	CSARDPIATGTQYF	TGCAGTGCTAGAGATCCAATAGCGACGGGGACCCAGTACTTC
TRBJ2-7	many	-	TRBV19	12	CASSDLRGEQYF	TGTGCCAGTAGTGATTTGCGGGGCGAGCAGTACTTC
TRBJ2-1	many	TRBD1	TRBV6-4	14	CASSWDSSYNEQFF	TGTGCCAGCAGTTGGGACAGCTCCTACAATGAGCAGTTCTTC
TRBJ2-6	-	-	TRBV20-1	15	CSAVTGDSAANVLTF	TGCAGTGCTGTTACAGGAGACTCTGCGGCCAACGTCCTGACTTTC
TRBJ1-2	many	-	TRBV15	16	CATSTRARGPPSGYTF	TGTGCCACCAGCACCCGAGCCAGGGGACCGCCGTCTGGCTACACCTTC
TRBJ2-1	many	TRBD2	TRBV4-2	16	CASSQELAEAYNEQFF	TGTGCCAGCAGCCAAGAACTAGCGGAAGCCTACAATGAGCAGTTCTTC
TRBJ2-3	many	-	TRBV6-1	14	CASSSMGSTDTQYF	TGTGCCAGCAGTTCAATGGGGAGCACAGATACGCAGTATTTT
TRBJ1-5	many	-	TRBV6-1	15	CASSSSSLSNQPQHF	TGTGCCAGCAGCTCTTCGTCCCTCAGCAATCAGCCCCAGCATTTT
TRBJ2-7	-	-	TRBV12-3/TRBV12-4	20	CASSLARVYGLLGAGYEQYF	TGTGCCAGCAGTTTAGCGCGGGTCTACGGACTGTTGGGGGCGGGCTACGAGCAGTACTTC
TRBJ1-2	many	TRBD1	TRBV7-2	15	CASSPRTGRYEGYTF	TGTGCCAGCAGCCCGAGGACAGGGCGATATGAAGGCTACACCTTC
TRBJ2-1	many	-	TRBV5-5	17	CASSLNLGPQSLYEQFF	TGTGCCAGCAGCTTGAATTTGGGGCCCCAATCACTCTATGAGCAGTTCTTC
TRBJ2-1	-	TRBD2	TRBV4-2	17	CASSQSPLAGVYNEQFF	TGTGCCAGCAGCCAGTCTCCGCTAGCGGGTGTCTACAATGAGCAGTTCTTC
TRBJ2-5	many	-	TRBV13	11	CASSLKETQYF	TGTGCCAGCAGCCTAAAGGAGACCCAGTACTTC
TRBJ1-2	few	-	TRBV6-6	15	CASSYNVGLNYCYTF	TGTGCCAGCAGTTACAATGTGGGCCTTAACTATTGCTACACCTTC
TRBJ2-1	many	-	TRBV5-1	14	CASSSPGSGNEQFF	TGCGCCAGCAGCTCCCCCGGTAGCGGCAATGAGCAGTTCTTC
TRBJ1-2	many	-	TRBV5-4	14	CASSPTGGAYGYTF	TGTGCCAGCAGCCCTACGGGCGGGGCCTATGGCTACACCTTC
TRBJ1-1	many	TRBD1	TRBV6-5	16	CASSYSGQGGGNQAFF	TGTGCCAGCAGTTACAGTGGACAGGGAGGCGGGAATCAAGCTTTCTTT
TRBJ2-5	many	TRBD1	TRBV6-1	17	CASSGLGRSGGQETQYF	TGTGCCAGCAGTGGCCTGGGGCGGTCAGGGGGCCAAGAGACCCAGTACTTC
TRBJ2-7	many	-	TRBV5-1	13	CASSFSGGNEQYF	TGCGCCAGCAGCTTTTCAGGGGGGAACGAGCAGTACTTC
TRBJ2-3	many	TRBD1	TRBV28	14	CASSFLGTDDTQYF	TGTGCCAGCAGTTTCTTAGGGACAGACGATACGCAGTATTTT
TRBJ1-4	many	-	TRBV12-3/TRBV12-4	14	CASSRASLNEKLFF	TGTGCCAGCAGTAGGGCTTCACTTAATGAAAAACTGTTTTTT
TRBJ2-3	many	-	TRBV18	17	CASSPIPTRASTDTQYF	TGTGCCAGCTCACCAATCCCGACTAGGGCCAGCACAGATACGCAGTATTTT
TRBJ2-7	medium-sized	-	TRBV6-1	13	CASRFLTGSEQYF	TGTGCCAGCAGGTTCCTAACAGGGAGCGAGCAGTACTTC
TRBJ2-1	many	-	TRBV20-1	14	CSANPTGLLGEQFF	TGCAGTGCCAACCCCACGGGACTTTTGGGTGAGCAGTTCTTC
TRBJ2-1	few	TRBD1	TRBV28	16	CASSHPLDRARNEQFF	TGTGCCAGCAGCCATCCCCTCGACAGGGCGAGGAACGAGCAGTTCTTC
TRBJ1-5	many	TRBD1	TRBV7-7	17	CATDRDSALYSNQPQHF	TGTGCTACCGACCGGGACAGCGCACTCTATAGCAATCAGCCCCAGCATTTT
TRBJ2-1	many	TRBD1	TRBV6-2/TRBV6-3	16	CASSKGQGTVYNEQFF	TGTGCCAGCAGTAAGGGACAGGGGACGGTATACAATGAGCAGTTCTTC
TRBJ2-3	many	TRBD2	TRBV5-1	17	CASSLSLAGDGTDTQYF	TGCGCCAGCAGCTTATCCTTAGCGGGAGATGGAACAGATACGCAGTATTTT
TRBJ2-3	many	-	TRBV20-1	11	CSARFAATQYF	TGCAGTGCTAGATTCGCGGCTACGCAGTATTTT